A single sample is the source of the 17 T cell receptor beta chains below, sequenced in a study of blood T cell repertoires in COVID-19. TCRdb's table, derived via immunoSEQ multiplex PCR, lists solely in-frame clones and lacks some. The sample has approximately 97,000 clones; around 90% are singletons. The sample taken for sequencing was peripheral blood. All receptors come from a man aged 50 to 59 with COVID-19, enrolled during active disease.

J is TRBJ2-7 and V is TRBV9; 12 bases fit TRBD1. V lost 2 bases to trimming and J lost 5 bases; unmatched junction nucleotides: 8. Germline CDR1 SGDLS, CDR2 YYNGEE. This CDR3 is 16 amino acids long. CDR3 residues: CASSVRTGTGGDEQYF. The DNA for the CDR3 is TGTGCCAGCAGCGTTAGGACCGGGACAGGGGGCGACGAGCAGTACTTC.

The CDR3 reads CASSGAHVYAFF. DNA of the CDR3: TGTGCCAGCAGTGGGGCCCATGTGTATGCTTTCTTT. V is TRBV12-3 or TRBV12-4 and J is TRBJ1-1; possible D gene TRBD1, 5 bases. V lost 5 bases and J 11 bases, leaving 15 bases between the germline ends. There are 12 residues in the CDR3.

The rearrangement uses TRBV2 and TRBJ2-1; 7 bases are shared with TRBD1. CDR1 is SNHLY and CDR2 is FYNNEI in the germline V gene. V shed 7 bases and J 4 bases; nucleotides not matched to a gene: 10. The CDR3 is made up of 15 amino acids. The CDR3 nucleotides are TGTGCCAGCAAGGGGATCGGGACAGAATACAATGAGCAGTTCTTC. Amino acids: CASKGIGTEYNEQFF.

The chain combines TRBV7-2 with TRBJ1-3; 7 bases are a match to TRBD1. The CDR3 has 14 amino acids. Losses at the gene ends were 5 bases for V and 8 bases for J; bases not matched to a gene: 9. CDR1 is SGHTA, CDR2 FQGNSA, per germline. The CDR3 DNA reads as TGTGCCAGCAGCCCGGGACAGACTGGGGACACCATATATTTT. Translation: CASSPGQTGDTIYF.

V is TRBV15 and J is TRBJ2-3, with 9 bases that match TRBD1. The CDR3 has 15 residues. From germline, CDR1 is LNHNV and CDR2 YYDKDF (reference sequence). The trim removed 5 bases at V and 5 bases at J, leaving 8 bases unmatched. The CDR3 reads CATSPNRGPEDTQYF. The CDR3 DNA reads TGTGCCACCAGCCCAAACAGGGGGCCGGAAGATACGCAGTATTTT. Full variable domain (missing parts from reference TRBV15 and TRBJ2-3): DAMVIQNPRYQVTQFGKPVTLSCSQTLNHNVMYWYQQKSSQAPKLLFHYYDKDFNNEADTPDNFQSRRPNTSFCFLDIRSPGLGDTAMYLCATSPNRGPEDTQYFGPGTRLTVL.

This clone has a handful of counts. This rearrangement joins TRBV6-2 or TRBV6-3 to TRBJ2-7, with 8 bases matching TRBD1. Germline assignment: CDR1 MNHEY and CDR2 SVGEGT. The V segment lost 2 bases and the J segment 1 base; nucleotides outside the gene matches: 13. This CDR3 spans 18 amino acids. The CDR3 DNA sequence: TGTGCCAGCAGTTACGGTCCTGGGGCAGGGGGCAAGTCCTACGAGCAGTACTTC. It specifies CASSYGPGAGGKSYEQYF.

V usage is TRBV18 and J usage is TRBJ1-2, with D unresolved. V was cut by 0 bases and J by 4 bases, with 12 bases left in between. Germline V gives CDR1 KGHSH, CDR2 LQKENI. The CDR3 is 15 residues long. CDR3 nucleotides: TGTGCCAGCTCACCACCTTCGGTGGCGGGCTATGGCTACACCTTC. Its translation is CASSPPSVAGYGYTF.

The chain is built from TRBV3-1 (or the pseudogene TRBV3-2) and TRBJ2-7; 8 nucleotides match TRBD1. With 4 bases clipped from V and 3 bases from J, the junction kept 5 bases outside the gene matches. Germline CDR1 is LGHDT and CDR2 is YNNKEL (reference sequence). The CDR3 covers 14 residues. The CDR3 region has the DNA TGTGCCAGCAGCCCGGACGGACAGGGCTACGAGCAGTACTTC. Protein sequence: CASSPDGQGYEQYF.

The CDR3 sequence: CASSLSGELFF. The CDR3 region has the DNA TGTGCCAGCAGCCTCTCCGGGGAGCTGTTTTTT. J is TRBJ2-2 and V is TRBV9; D gene uncertain. The CDR3 extends over 11 amino acids. The germline V gene encodes CDR1 SGDLS and CDR2 YYNGEE. V lost 4 bases and J lost 6, with 4 bases in between.

The chain recombines TRBV5-1 with TRBJ2-3; 7 bases map to TRBD2. This CDR3 has 16 amino acids. V lost 3 bases, J lost 7 bases, and 14 bases stayed unmatched. Per the germline V gene, CDR1 is SGHRS and CDR2 is YFSETQ. The CDR3 nucleotides are TGCGCCAGCAGCTGGGGAGGGGTGCTACGAAAGTATACGCAGTATTTT. Translated: CASSWGGVLRKYTQYF.

The rearrangement uses TRBV24-1 and TRBJ2-2; 13 bases fit TRBD2. CDR1 is KGHDR and CDR2 is SFDVKD in the germline V gene. With V trimmed by 3 bases and J by 4 bases, 4 bases remained unmatched. The CDR3 has 17 amino acids. As DNA, the CDR3 is TGTGCCACCAGTGATCCTCGGACTAGCGGGGGCACCGGGGAGCTGTTTTTT. This sequence encodes CATSDPRTSGGTGELFF.

The chain links TRBV27 to TRBJ1-1; D uncertain. V gave up 5 bases and J gave up 3 bases, with 16 bases separating them. Germline lookup yields CDR1 MNHEY and CDR2 SMNVEV (reference sequence). This CDR3 region has 15 residues. Here the CDR3 DNA reads TGTGCCAGCAGTAGGATGGGAGGAGGGCACACTGAAGCTTTCTTT. Translating gives CASSRMGGGHTEAFF.

The V and J genes are TRBV27 and TRBJ2-2; 8 bases match TRBD1. V was pared by 8 bases and J by 4 bases, with 12 bases of the junction left unmatched. CDR3 length: 16 residues. Germline V gene data show CDR1 as MNHEY and CDR2 as SMNVEV (reference sequence). The CDR3 spells CASRPGGTGRTGELFF. The CDR3 nucleotides read TGTGCCAGCCGTCCTGGGGGGACAGGTCGCACCGGGGAGCTGTTTTTT.

This clone came up a few times. The J gene is TRBJ1-5, the V gene TRBV9; TRBD1 is a possible D gene (5 bases). V was cut by 0 bases and J by 6 bases, with 13 bases left in between. This CDR3 contains 15 residues. Germline assignment: CDR1 SGDLS and CDR2 YYNGEE. The chain's CDR3 is CASSVAGGSAQPQHF. CDR3 in DNA: TGTGCCAGCAGCGTAGCGGGGGGTAGTGCTCAGCCCCAGCATTTT.

This clone was counted a single time. This rearrangement joins TRBV28 to TRBJ1-5, with D unresolved. This CDR3 has 13 residues. Trimming removed 10 bases from V and 6 bases from J, with 16 bases in between. Germline V gene lookup returns CDR1 MDHEN and CDR2 SYDVKM. This CDR3 is CATGRVQAQPQHF. The CDR3 region has the DNA TGTGCCACCGGGAGGGTTCAAGCTCAGCCCCAGCATTTT.

This clone was counted only a few times. The chain couples TRBV5-1 to TRBJ2-3, with 8 positions matching TRBD1. Germline values: CDR1 SGHRS, CDR2 YFSETQ. After removal of 3 bases from V and 8 bases from J, the junction contained 20 bases not matched to a gene. The CDR3 is 18 amino acids. The CDR3, as DNA: TGCGCCAGCAGCTCCCAGAGGACAGGGAGGACAAGGGTGCCTACGCAGTATTTT. Translating it yields CASSSQRTGRTRVPTQYF.

The chain links TRBV5-1 to TRBJ1-6, with D tentatively TRBD1 (5 bases). The CDR3 sequence is 14 residues long. Germline assignment: CDR1 SGHRS and CDR2 YFSETQ. V lost 8 bases and J lost 8, with 17 bases in between. The CDR3 bases are TGCGCCAGTGCCGACCAGGGTGGCTATTCACCCCTCCACTTT. Translated: CASADQGGYSPLHF.